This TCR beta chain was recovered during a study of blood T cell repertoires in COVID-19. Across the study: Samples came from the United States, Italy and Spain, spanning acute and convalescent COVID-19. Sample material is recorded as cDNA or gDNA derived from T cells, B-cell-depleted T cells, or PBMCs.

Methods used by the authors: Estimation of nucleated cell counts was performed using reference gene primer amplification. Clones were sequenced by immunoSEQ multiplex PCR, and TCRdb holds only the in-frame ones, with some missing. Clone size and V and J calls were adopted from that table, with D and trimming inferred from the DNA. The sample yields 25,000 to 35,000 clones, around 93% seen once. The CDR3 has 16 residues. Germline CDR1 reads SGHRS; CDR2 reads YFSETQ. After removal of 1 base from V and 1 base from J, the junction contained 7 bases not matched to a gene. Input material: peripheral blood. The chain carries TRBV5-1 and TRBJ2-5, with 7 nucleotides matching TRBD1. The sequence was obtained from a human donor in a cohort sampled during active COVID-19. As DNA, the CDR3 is TGCGCCAGCAGCTTGCCCGGGACAGCAATCCAAGAGACCCAGTACTTC. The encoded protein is CASSLPGTAIQETQYF.